These T cell receptor beta chains were read from a single sample in a study of blood T cell repertoires in COVID-19. The repertoire was sequenced with immunoSEQ multiplex PCR; TCRdb's copy has only in-frame clones and lacks some. This table has roughly 120,000 clones, 88% appearing once. Specimen: peripheral blood. All receptors come from a woman aged 50 to 60 with acute or convalescent COVID-19. Both conserved end residues are part of each CDR3. A D gene is named only where the DNA matches it firmly. Clone size is shown for a subset of rows, as once, few, many or a class of expanded clone.

CDR3aa,CDR3nt,abundance,d_gene,v_gene,j_gene
CASSQSGQLRPGLAGVGEQFF,TGCGCCAGCAGTCAATCGGGACAGCTTCGGCCGGGACTAGCGGGAGTCGGGGAGCAGTTCTTC,.,TRBD2,TRBV23-1,TRBJ2-1
CASSLEIGAGGTEAFF,TGTGCCAGCAGCTTAGAGATCGGGGCGGGAGGGACTGAAGCTTTCTTT,few,.,TRBV7-9,TRBJ1-1
CASSSDRGYQETQYF,TGTGCCAGCAGCTCGGACAGGGGGTACCAAGAGACCCAGTACTTC,.,TRBD1,TRBV5-4,TRBJ2-5
CASSLGQGGTEAFF,TGCGCCAGCAGCTTGGGGCAGGGCGGCACTGAAGCTTTCTTT,.,.,TRBV5-1,TRBJ1-1
CASSRVTGDFNEQFF,TGCGCCAGCAGTCGCGTAACCGGGGACTTCAATGAGCAGTTCTTC,.,.,TRBV5-1,TRBJ2-1
CASSFWFDKSYTF,TGTGCCAGCAGCTTCTGGTTCGACAAGAGCTACACCTTC,.,.,TRBV5-4,TRBJ1-2
CASSLQNRETQYF,TGTGCCAGCTCCCTTCAAAACAGGGAGACCCAGTACTTC,few,.,TRBV18,TRBJ2-5
CASSLREGGHEQFF,TGTGCCAGCAGCCTTAGGGAGGGTGGGCATGAGCAGTTCTTC,.,TRBD2,TRBV7-9,TRBJ2-1
CASSPRQFPEKLFF,TGTGCCAGCAGCCCGAGACAGTTTCCTGAAAAACTGTTTTTT,few,.,TRBV3-1/TRBV3-2,TRBJ1-4
CASSPGGRAEQYF,TGTGCCAGCAGCCCCGGTGGGCGGGCCGAGCAGTACTTC,.,.,TRBV7-9,TRBJ2-7
CASSLVRTSGSLKQETQYF,TGTGCCAGCAGCTTAGTAAGGACTAGCGGGAGTTTAAAACAAGAGACCCAGTACTTC,.,TRBD2,TRBV7-2,TRBJ2-5
CASRGSRQETQYF,TGTGCCAGCAGAGGCTCTAGGCAAGAGACCCAGTACTTC,once,.,TRBV2,TRBJ2-5
CASSLAANYGYTF,TGTGCCAGCAGTTTAGCAGCTAACTATGGCTACACCTTC,.,.,TRBV6-5,TRBJ1-2
CASSFYRQGSEAFF,TGTGCCAGCAGCTTCTATAGGCAGGGTTCTGAAGCTTTCTTT,.,.,TRBV7-2,TRBJ1-1
CASSLFGNSETQYF,TGTGCCAGCAGCTTATTTGGTAACTCCGAGACCCAGTACTTC,few,.,TRBV7-2,TRBJ2-5
CASSLCRDRNQPQHF,TGTGCCAGCAGTTTATGCCGGGACAGGAATCAGCCCCAGCATTTT,.,TRBD1,TRBV28,TRBJ1-5
CASNRGGRGYEQYF,TGTGCCAGCAACAGGGGGGGGAGAGGGTACGAGCAGTACTTC,.,.,TRBV28,TRBJ2-7
CASSLAGGLGETQYF,TGCGCCAGCAGCTTGGCCGGGGGGCTCGGGGAGACCCAGTACTTC,.,.,TRBV5-1,TRBJ2-5
CASSLAGLPNNEQFF,TGTGCCAGCAGCTTAGCGGGACTTCCCAACAATGAGCAGTTCTTC,few,.,TRBV11-3,TRBJ2-1
CATSRGDSGRQETQYF,TGTGCCACCAGCAGAGGGGATAGCGGGAGACAAGAGACCCAGTACTTC,.,TRBD2,TRBV15,TRBJ2-5
CASSLTGTSGSSYEQYF,TGCGCCAGCAGCTTGACCGGGACTAGCGGGAGCTCCTACGAGCAGTACTTC,.,TRBD2,TRBV5-1,TRBJ2-7
CASSRTSFMDTQYF,TGTGCCAGCAGCAGGACTAGTTTTATGGATACGCAGTATTTT,.,TRBD2,TRBV7-2,TRBJ2-3
CASSNRGRPQHF,TGTGCCAGCAGCAATAGGGGGAGGCCCCAGCATTTT,.,.,TRBV27,TRBJ1-5
CASRGSGSGSDTQYF,TGTGCCAGCAGGGGAAGCGGGAGTGGTTCAGATACGCAGTATTTT,.,.,TRBV21-1,TRBJ2-3
CASSHTGGGQETQYF,TGTGCCAGCAGCCACACAGGGGGCGGGCAAGAGACCCAGTACTTC,.,TRBD1,TRBV3-1/TRBV3-2,TRBJ2-5
CSSVLQETQYF,TGCAGCTCCGTCCTCCAAGAGACCCAGTACTTC,.,.,TRBV29-1,TRBJ2-5
CASSGDSLGADTQYF,TGTGCCAGCAGCGGCGACAGTTTGGGCGCAGATACGCAGTATTTT,.,.,TRBV9,TRBJ2-3
CASSDRGGIAPNNEQFF,TGTGCCAGCAGCGACCGGGGGGGAATCGCCCCCAACAATGAGCAGTTCTTC,once,TRBD2,TRBV7-9,TRBJ2-1
CASSQPGQGSVRYQPQHF,TGTGCCAGCAGCCAGCCGGGACAGGGGAGTGTCAGGTATCAGCCCCAGCATTTT,.,TRBD1,TRBV4-2,TRBJ1-5
CASSLRTSGRGNEQFF,TGTGCCAGCAGCTTAAGGACTAGCGGGAGGGGTAATGAGCAGTTCTTC,.,TRBD2,TRBV7-8,TRBJ2-1
CATSAGQSNTGELFF,TGTGCCACCAGTGCGGGACAATCGAACACCGGGGAGCTGTTTTTT,.,.,TRBV24-1,TRBJ2-2
CATSWTTGPLENEQFF,TGTGCCACCAGCTGGACGACAGGACCCCTCGAAAATGAGCAGTTCTTC,.,.,TRBV15,TRBJ2-1
CASSFSGTGSHNEQFF,TGTGCCAGCAGCTTTTCCGGGACAGGGTCTCACAATGAGCAGTTCTTC,once,TRBD1,TRBV7-2,TRBJ2-1
CASSQESLLNTEAFF,TGCGCCAGCAGCCAAGAATCCCTCCTGAACACTGAAGCTTTCTTT,.,.,TRBV4-1,TRBJ1-1
CASSSGGSGAGIQYF,TGTGCCAGCAGTTCTGGCGGGAGCGGGGCGGGCATTCAGTACTTC,.,TRBD2,TRBV28,TRBJ2-4
CASSLGGTSDTEAFF,TGCGCCAGCAGCTTGGGTGGGACATCCGACACTGAAGCTTTCTTT,.,.,TRBV5-1,TRBJ1-1
CASRRSGDYGYTF,TGCGCCAGCCGGAGAAGCGGGGACTATGGCTACACCTTC,once,.,TRBV5-1,TRBJ1-2
CASSLGQTYNEQFF,TGCGCCAGCAGCTTGGGGCAGACCTACAATGAGCAGTTCTTC,.,.,TRBV5-1,TRBJ2-1
CASSIASESYNYGYTF,TGTGCCAGTAGTATAGCGTCCGAATCCTATAACTATGGCTACACCTTC,.,.,TRBV19,TRBJ1-2
CASSFTGTSGTGEQFF,TGTGCCAGCAGCTTTACTGGGACTAGCGGGACTGGTGAGCAGTTCTTC,.,TRBD2,TRBV5-6,TRBJ2-1
CASSLQGPNQPQHF,TGTGCCAGTAGTCTGCAGGGTCCTAATCAGCCCCAGCATTTT,.,.,TRBV19,TRBJ1-5
CASSRLADQETQYF,TGTGCCAGCAGCCGACTAGCGGACCAAGAGACCCAGTACTTC,.,TRBD2,TRBV3-1/TRBV3-2,TRBJ2-5
CASSLAGGLPETQYF,TGCGCCAGCAGCTTGGCGGGAGGGCTTCCGGAGACCCAGTACTTC,.,TRBD2,TRBV5-1,TRBJ2-5
CATLRGQGRAFF,TGTGCCACCCTTAGAGGACAGGGACGGGCTTTCTTT,.,TRBD1,TRBV2,TRBJ1-1
CAWSRDRGEKLFF,TGTGCCTGGAGCCGGGACAGGGGGGAAAAACTGTTTTTT,.,TRBD1,TRBV30,TRBJ1-4
CASSQENGRANTGELFF,TGCGCCAGCAGCCAAGAGAACGGGAGGGCCAACACCGGGGAGCTGTTTTTT,.,TRBD2,TRBV4-1,TRBJ2-2
CASSPRGQGYNEQFF,TGTGCCAGCTCACCCCGGGGACAGGGGTACAATGAGCAGTTCTTC,.,TRBD1,TRBV18,TRBJ2-1
CASSQSRRTEQFF,TGCGCCAGCAGTCAATCGCGAAGAACTGAGCAGTTCTTC,.,.,TRBV23-1,TRBJ2-1
CASSPGTGITGELFF,TGTGCCAGCAGCCCAGGGACAGGGATCACCGGGGAGCTGTTTTTT,.,TRBD1,TRBV13,TRBJ2-2
CAWTGQSLGYGYTF,TGTGCCTGGACAGGACAGTCGTTGGGCTATGGCTACACCTTC,.,.,TRBV30,TRBJ1-2
CASSQGLAGGQDEQFF,TGTGCCAGCAGCCAGGGACTAGCGGGAGGGCAAGATGAGCAGTTCTTC,.,TRBD2,TRBV5-5,TRBJ2-1
CASSIGTAYEQYF,TGTGCCAGTAGTATCGGGACAGCTTACGAGCAGTACTTC,.,TRBD1,TRBV19,TRBJ2-7
CASSQGVQGGDPRHGYTF,TGTGCCAGCAGCCAAGGGGTCCAAGGAGGGGACCCTAGGCATGGCTACACCTTC,.,.,TRBV3-1/TRBV3-2,TRBJ1-2
CASSRAGVDDTQYF,TGTGCCAGCAGTAGAGCGGGAGTCGATGATACGCAGTATTTT,.,TRBD2,TRBV25-1,TRBJ2-3
CSALLQVEAFF,TGCAGTGCTTTACTACAGGTAGAAGCTTTCTTT,.,.,TRBV20-1,TRBJ1-1
CATIAGYEQYF,TGTGCCACCATAGCGGGGTACGAGCAGTACTTC,.,TRBD2,TRBV6-6,TRBJ2-7
CASSYLYGGGLGANVLTF,TGTGCCAGCAGTTACCTGTACGGGGGGGGCCTTGGGGCCAACGTCCTGACTTTC,once,TRBD2,TRBV6-2/TRBV6-3,TRBJ2-6
CAWSEGRAGETQYF,TGTGCCTGGAGTGAGGGACGGGCGGGGGAGACCCAGTACTTC,.,.,TRBV30,TRBJ2-5
CASRGLAGAGYNEQFF,TGTGCCAGCAGAGGACTAGCGGGAGCGGGCTACAATGAGCAGTTCTTC,.,TRBD2,TRBV3-1/TRBV3-2,TRBJ2-1